This TCR beta chain appears in the sequencing data of a study of blood T cells in healthy people across ages. The use of a sample-barcoded 5' primer and a J-beta primer mix characterized a second PCR of roughly 6 to 12 cycles. Using its own MiXCR run on the 5' RACE reads, TCRdb lists one record per CDR3 protein. The sample records 630,000 or so distinct CDR3 sequences, about 30% being singletons. Study conclusions and caveats: More naive CD4+ cells and higher diversity marked long-lived donors relative to aged donors. Across the age range, TCR beta diversity per million T cells fell in a roughly linear way.

CDR3 length equals 15 residues. CDR1 MNHEY and CDR2 SMNVEV come from the germline V gene (reference sequence). The V end lost 5 bases, the J end lost 5 bases, and 16 bases lay between the germline ends. This clonotype occurred many times. Antigen specificity is unknown. The chain combines TRBV27 with TRBJ1-5; maybe TRBD1 (5 bases). Sequencing was performed on blood. This receptor was taken from a woman aged 80 or over in good health. In DNA form, the CDR3 reads TGTGCCAGCAGTCCATCAGGGAAGAGGGATCAGCCCCAGCATTTT. Translating gives CASSPSGKRDQPQHF.